The 8 T cell receptor beta chains in this list originate from one sample, sequenced in a study of PD-L1 blockade in urothelial cancer. The repertoire was sequenced with immunoSEQ multiplex PCR; TCRdb's copy has only in-frame clones and lacks some. The sample records about 88,000 clones, more than 90% being singletons. Sequenced here: PBMCs, sampled around atezolizumab (anti-PD-L1) treatment. The origin of the receptors is a man aged 60-69 years with urothelial cancer.

This clone appeared once. This chain joins TRBV21-1 and TRBJ2-7; the table assigns TRBD2, which was not confirmed against the DNA. TRBV21-1 constitutes a pseudogene. CDR3 size: 13 residues. In DNA form, the CDR3 reads TGTGCCAGCAGCAAATGGAGGAAGCACGAGCAGTACTTC. The encoded protein is CASSKWRKHEQYF.

This clone was picked up a small number of times. This sequence joins TRBV7-2 and TRBJ2-7; 11 bases align to TRBD2. Per germline, CDR1 SGHTA and CDR2 FQGNSA. The CDR3 has 15 amino acids. The ends lost 1 base at V and 7 bases at J; junction bases unmatched: 6. The CDR3 nucleotides read TGTGCCAGCAGCTTAGGCCTAGCGGGGGGAGGGGAGCAGTACTTC. Residues: CASSLGLAGGGEQYF.

The gene calls are TRBV6-4 and TRBJ2-1; TRBD1 agrees at 7 bases. The CDR3 contains 18 residues. Germline values: CDR1 MRHNA, CDR2 SNTAGT. After removal of 2 bases from V and 5 bases from J, the junction contained 15 bases not matched to a gene. DNA for the CDR3: TGTGCCAGCAGTGACCGATACAATCCGGACAGGAAGCACAATGAGCAGTTCTTC. Its translation: CASSDRYNPDRKHNEQFF.

The chain is built from TRBV2 and TRBJ2-3, with 10 bases matching TRBD1. V trimming: 4 bases; J trimming: 3 bases; junction bases outside the gene matches: 7. Germline loops: CDR1 SNHLY, CDR2 FYNNEI. This CDR3 region has 16 residues. DNA of the CDR3: TGTGCCAGCAGTGTTTTAGGGACAGGGGAGACAGATACGCAGTATTTT. It encodes CASSVLGTGETDTQYF.

The chain is built from TRBV9 and TRBJ2-3; maybe TRBD2 (6 bases). The V end was cut by 2 bases, the J end by 1 base, with 11 bases between. Germline CDR1 is SGDLS and CDR2 is YYNGEE. The CDR3 totals 15 residues. The CDR3 DNA is TGTGCCAGCAGCGTGGGTCCTAGCGGCACAGATACGCAGTATTTT. Protein: CASSVGPSGTDTQYF. The full variable domain, its missing parts supplied by reference TRBV9 and TRBJ2-3, is DSGVTQTPKHLITATGQRVTLRCSPRSGDLSVYWYQQSLDQGLQFLIQYYNGEERAKGNILERFSAQQFPDLHSELNLSSLELGDSALYFCASSVGPSGTDTQYFGPGTRLTVL.

The chain links TRBV14 to TRBJ1-2; 7 positions match TRBD1. The J segment lost 4 bases and the V segment lost 2 bases, leaving 7 bases of the junction unmatched. The CDR3 has 15 residues. Germline CDR1 and CDR2: SGHDN and FVKESK. The CDR3 DNA reads as TGTGCCAGCAGCCAAACAGGGGCACTCCTCTATGGCTACACCTTC. Translating it yields CASSQTGALLYGYTF.

The chain recombines TRBV5-6 with TRBJ1-5; 10 bases align to TRBD1. CDR3 length equals 14 residues. Per the germline V gene, CDR1 is SGHDT and CDR2 is YYEEEE. The V segment lost 2 bases and the J segment 6 bases; nucleotides outside the gene matches: 2. The CDR3 region has the DNA TGTGCCAGCAGCTTAGGGACAGGGGTTCAGCCCCAGCATTTT. Translation gives CASSLGTGVQPQHF.

The rearrangement uses TRBV28 and TRBJ1-5, with 10 bases that match TRBD1. Germline CDR1 MDHEN, CDR2 SYDVKM. CDR3 length equals 14 residues. Trimming removed 6 bases from V and 5 bases from J; junction bases left unmatched: 4. In DNA form, the CDR3 reads TGTGCCAGCAGCCCGACAGGGGGCCATCAGCCCCAGCATTTT. It is translated as CASSPTGGHQPQHF.